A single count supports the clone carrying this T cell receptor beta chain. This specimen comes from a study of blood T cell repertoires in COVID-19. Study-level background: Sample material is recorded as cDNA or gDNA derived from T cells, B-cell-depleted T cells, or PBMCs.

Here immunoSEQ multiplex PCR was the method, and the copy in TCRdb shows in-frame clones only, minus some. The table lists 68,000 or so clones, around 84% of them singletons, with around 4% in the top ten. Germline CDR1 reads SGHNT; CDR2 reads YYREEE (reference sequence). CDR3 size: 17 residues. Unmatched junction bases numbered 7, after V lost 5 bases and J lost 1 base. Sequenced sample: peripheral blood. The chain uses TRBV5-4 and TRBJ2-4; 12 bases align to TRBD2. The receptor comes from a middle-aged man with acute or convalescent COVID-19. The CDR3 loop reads CASSQLAGGQAKNIQYF. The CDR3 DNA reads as TGTGCCAGCAGTCAACTAGCGGGGGGACAGGCCAAAAACATTCAGTACTTC.